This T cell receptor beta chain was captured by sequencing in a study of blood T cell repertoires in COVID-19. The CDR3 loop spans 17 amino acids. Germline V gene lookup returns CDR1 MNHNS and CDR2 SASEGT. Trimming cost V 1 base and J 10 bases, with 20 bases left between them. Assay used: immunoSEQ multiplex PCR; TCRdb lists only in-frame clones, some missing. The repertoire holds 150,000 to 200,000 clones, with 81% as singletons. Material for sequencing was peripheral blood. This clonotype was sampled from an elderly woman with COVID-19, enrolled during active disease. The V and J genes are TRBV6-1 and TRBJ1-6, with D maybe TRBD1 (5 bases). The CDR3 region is CASSEGGWGVAESPLHF. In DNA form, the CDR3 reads TGTGCCAGCAGTGAAGGAGGCTGGGGGGTAGCTGAATCACCCCTCCACTTT.